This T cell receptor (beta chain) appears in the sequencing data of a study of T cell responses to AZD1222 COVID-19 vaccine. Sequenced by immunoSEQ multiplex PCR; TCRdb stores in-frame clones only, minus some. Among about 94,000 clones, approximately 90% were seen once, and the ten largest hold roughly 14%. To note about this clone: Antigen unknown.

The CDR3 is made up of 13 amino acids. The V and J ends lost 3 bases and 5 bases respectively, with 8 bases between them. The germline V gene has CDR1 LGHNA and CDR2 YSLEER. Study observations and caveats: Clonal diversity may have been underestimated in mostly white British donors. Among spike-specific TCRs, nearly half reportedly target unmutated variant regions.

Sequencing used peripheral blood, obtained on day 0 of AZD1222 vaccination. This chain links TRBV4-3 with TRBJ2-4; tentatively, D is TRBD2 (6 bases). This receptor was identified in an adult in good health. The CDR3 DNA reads TGCGCCAGCAGCCACGGCGGGGAAAACATTCAGTACTTC. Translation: CASSHGGENIQYF.